This T cell receptor (beta chain) is drawn from a study of control samples from healthy donors and cancer patients. Measured with immunoSEQ multiplex PCR; TCRdb has only the in-frame clones, and not every one. The sample shows just over 150,000 clones, 93% of them seen only once. This CDR3 has 14 residues. V was shortened by 4 bases and J by 3 bases, with 13 bases between the two germline ends. The germline gives CDR1 LNHDA, CDR2 SQIVND (reference sequence). The chain has TRBV19 and TRBJ2-7; TRBD1 might be the D (6 bases). The sequence derives from a middle-aged man in good health. The specimen was blood. The CDR3 sequence is CASSRDTPFYEQYF. For the CDR3, the DNA is TGTGCCAGTAGTAGGGACACCCCTTTCTACGAGCAGTACTTC.